This section outlines one TCR beta chain sequence together with its context. Under the authors' procedure: By means of reference gene primer amplification, nucleated cell counts were estimated. Sequencing used immunoSEQ multiplex PCR; TCRdb keeps in-frame clones, though not all of them. The V and J calls and the clone size are those of that table, but D and trimming were determined from the DNA. The table lists about 220,000 clones, about 81% of them singletons. The sample originates from a study of blood T cell repertoires in COVID-19. Trimming cost V 0 bases and J 0 bases; bases outside gene matches: 8. Looked up from germline, CDR1 is SGDLS and CDR2 is YYNGEE. There are 19 residues in the CDR3.

This clonotype was obtained from a woman aged 70 to 79 with COVID-19, enrolled during active disease. The chain combines TRBV9 with TRBJ2-4; 11 bases are shared with TRBD2. The sample comprised peripheral blood. CDR3 in DNA: TGTGCCAGCAGCGTAGGGGGGACTAGCGGAGTACTAGCCAAAAACATTCAGTACTTC. It is translated as CASSVGGTSGVLAKNIQYF.